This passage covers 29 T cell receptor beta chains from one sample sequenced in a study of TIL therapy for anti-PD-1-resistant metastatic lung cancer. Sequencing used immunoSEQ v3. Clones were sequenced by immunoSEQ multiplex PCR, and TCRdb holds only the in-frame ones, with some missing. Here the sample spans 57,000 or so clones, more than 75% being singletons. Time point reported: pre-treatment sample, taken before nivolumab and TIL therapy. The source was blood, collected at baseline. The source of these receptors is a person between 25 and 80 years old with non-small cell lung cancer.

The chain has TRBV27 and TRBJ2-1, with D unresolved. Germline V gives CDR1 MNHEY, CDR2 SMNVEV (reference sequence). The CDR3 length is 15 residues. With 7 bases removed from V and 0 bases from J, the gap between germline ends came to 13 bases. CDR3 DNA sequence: TGTGCCAGCACCCCGGAGCTAGGCTCCTACAATGAGCAGTTCTTC. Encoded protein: CASTPELGSYNEQFF.

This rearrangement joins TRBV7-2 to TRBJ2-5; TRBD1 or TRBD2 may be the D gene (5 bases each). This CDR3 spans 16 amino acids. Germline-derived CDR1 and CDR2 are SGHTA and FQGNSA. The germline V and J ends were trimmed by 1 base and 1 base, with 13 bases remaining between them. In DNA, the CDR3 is TGTGCCAGCAGCTTAGGACGGGGCTATCTCCAAGAGACCCAGTACTTC. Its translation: CASSLGRGYLQETQYF.

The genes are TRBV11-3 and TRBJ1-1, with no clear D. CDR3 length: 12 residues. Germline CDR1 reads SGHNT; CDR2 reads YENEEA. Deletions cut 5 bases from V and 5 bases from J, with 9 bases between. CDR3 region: CASSDPDTEAFF. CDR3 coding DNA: TGTGCCAGCAGCGACCCGGATACTGAAGCTTTCTTT.

CDR3 sequence: CASSAPSSSEQFF. CDR3 DNA: TGTGCCAGCAGCGCGCCTAGTTCTAGTGAGCAGTTCTTC. The genes are TRBV7-9 and TRBJ2-1; D not certain. The length of the CDR3 is 13 residues. Per the germline V gene, CDR1 is SEHNR and CDR2 is FQNEAQ (reference sequence). V was trimmed by 5 bases and J by 9 bases, leaving 14 bases between them.

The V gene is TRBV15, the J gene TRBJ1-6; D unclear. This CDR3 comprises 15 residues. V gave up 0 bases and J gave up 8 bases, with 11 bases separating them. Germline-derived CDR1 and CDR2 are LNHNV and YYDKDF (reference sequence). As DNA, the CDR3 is TGTGCCACCAGCAGAGATGGTTTCGACGATTCACCCCTCCACTTT. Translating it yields CATSRDGFDDSPLHF.

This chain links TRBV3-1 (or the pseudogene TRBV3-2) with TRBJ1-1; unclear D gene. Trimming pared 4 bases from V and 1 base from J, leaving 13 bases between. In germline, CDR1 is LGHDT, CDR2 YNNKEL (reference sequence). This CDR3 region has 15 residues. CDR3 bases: TGTGCCAGCAGCCGGCAGGTCAGAACGAACACTGAAGCTTTCTTT. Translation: CASSRQVRTNTEAFF.

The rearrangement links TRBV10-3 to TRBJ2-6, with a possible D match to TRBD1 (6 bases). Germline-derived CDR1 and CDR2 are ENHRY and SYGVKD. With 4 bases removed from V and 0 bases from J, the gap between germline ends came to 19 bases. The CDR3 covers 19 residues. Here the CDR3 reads CAISGRQEDRTSGANVLTF. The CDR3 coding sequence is TGTGCCATCAGTGGTCGGCAGGAGGACAGAACCTCTGGGGCCAACGTCCTGACTTTC.

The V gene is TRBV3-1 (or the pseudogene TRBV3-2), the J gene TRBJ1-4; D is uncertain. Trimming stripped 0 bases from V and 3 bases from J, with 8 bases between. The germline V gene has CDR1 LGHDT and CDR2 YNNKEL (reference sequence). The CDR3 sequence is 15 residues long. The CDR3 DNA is TGTGCCAGCAGCCAAGAGGGCGTATCTAATGAAAAACTGTTTTTT. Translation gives CASSQEGVSNEKLFF.

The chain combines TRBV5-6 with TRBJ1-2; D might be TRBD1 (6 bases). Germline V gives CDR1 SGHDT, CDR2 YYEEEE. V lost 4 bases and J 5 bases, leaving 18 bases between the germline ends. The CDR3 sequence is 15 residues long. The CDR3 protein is CASSLDARGSYGYTF. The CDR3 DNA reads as TGTGCCAGCAGCCTGGACGCCAGGGGATCTTATGGCTACACCTTC.

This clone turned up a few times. For the CDR3, the DNA is TGTGCCAGCAGCTTAGATTGGTCTACCTACGAGCAGTACTTC. Its translation is CASSLDWSTYEQYF. V gene TRBV11-2 combines with J gene TRBJ2-7; D ambiguous. The germline gives CDR1 SGHAT, CDR2 FQNNGV. V lost 0 bases and J lost 2, with 8 bases in between. CDR3 length: 14 amino acids.

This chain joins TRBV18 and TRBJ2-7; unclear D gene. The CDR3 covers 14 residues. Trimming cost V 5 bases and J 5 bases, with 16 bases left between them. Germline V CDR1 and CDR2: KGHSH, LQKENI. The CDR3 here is CASSTTVIGDEQYF. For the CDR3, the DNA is TGTGCCAGCTCAACCACAGTAATTGGTGACGAGCAGTACTTC.

Here the CDR3 DNA reads TGTGCCAGCAGCCTCGGACTAGCGGGGGGGTCCGGAAACATTCAGTACTTC. Translating gives CASSLGLAGGSGNIQYF. This chain connects TRBV3-1 (or the pseudogene TRBV3-2) to TRBJ2-4; 15 nucleotides line up with TRBD2. V trimming: 4 bases; J trimming: 6 bases; junction bases outside the gene matches: 7. This CDR3 is built from 17 residues. Germline V lookup: CDR1 LGHDT, CDR2 YNNKEL (reference sequence).

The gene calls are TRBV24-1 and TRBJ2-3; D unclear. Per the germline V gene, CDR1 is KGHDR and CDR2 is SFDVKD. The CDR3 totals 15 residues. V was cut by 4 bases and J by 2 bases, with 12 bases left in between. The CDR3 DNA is TGTGCCACCAGTGACTCGCGACGTCCCACAGATACGCAGTATTTT. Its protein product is CATSDSRRPTDTQYF.

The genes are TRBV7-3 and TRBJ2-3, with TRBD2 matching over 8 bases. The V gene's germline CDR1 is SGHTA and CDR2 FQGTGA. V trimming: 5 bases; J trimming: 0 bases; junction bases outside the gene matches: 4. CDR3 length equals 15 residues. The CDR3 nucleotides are TGTGCCAGCAGCCCAAGCGGGGGCAGCACAGATACGCAGTATTTT. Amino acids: CASSPSGGSTDTQYF.

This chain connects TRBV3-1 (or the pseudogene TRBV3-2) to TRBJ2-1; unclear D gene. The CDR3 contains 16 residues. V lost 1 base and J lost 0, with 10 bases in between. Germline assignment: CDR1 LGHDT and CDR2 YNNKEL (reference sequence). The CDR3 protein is CASSQGAQPSYNEQFF. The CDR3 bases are TGTGCCAGCAGCCAAGGTGCCCAGCCCTCCTACAATGAGCAGTTCTTC.

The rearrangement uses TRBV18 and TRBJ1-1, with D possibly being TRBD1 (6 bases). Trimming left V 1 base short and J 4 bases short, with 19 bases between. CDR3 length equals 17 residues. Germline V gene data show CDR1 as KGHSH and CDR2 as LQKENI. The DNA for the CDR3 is TGTGCCAGCTCACCACGGGCGGGCAGGGAAGGGGGCACTGAAGCTTTCTTT. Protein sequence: CASSPRAGREGGTEAFF.

The DNA for the CDR3 is TGTGCCAGTAGTATAGGCCCCCTCGGGAGGGGCTCCACAGATACGCAGTATTTT. It encodes CASSIGPLGRGSTDTQYF. The chain uses TRBV19 and TRBJ2-3; TRBD2 matches 8 bases. The J segment lost 2 bases and the V segment lost 1 base, leaving 11 bases of the junction unmatched. The CDR3 extends over 18 amino acids. Germline loops: CDR1 LNHDA, CDR2 SQIVND (reference sequence). The full variable domain, with the rest looked up from reference TRBV19 and TRBJ2-3, is DGGITQSPKYLFRKEGQNVTLSCEQNLNHDAMYWYRQDPGQGLRLIYYSQIVNDFQKGDIAEGYSVSREKKESFPLTVTSAQKNPTAFYLCASSIGPLGRGSTDTQYFGPGTRLTVL.

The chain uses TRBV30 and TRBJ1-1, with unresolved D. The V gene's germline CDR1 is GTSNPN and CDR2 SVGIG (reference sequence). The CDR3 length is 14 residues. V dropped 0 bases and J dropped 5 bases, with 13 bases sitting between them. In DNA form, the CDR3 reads TGTGCCTGGAGTGTATTGCAGGTTAGGACTGAAGCTTTCTTT. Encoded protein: CAWSVLQVRTEAFF.

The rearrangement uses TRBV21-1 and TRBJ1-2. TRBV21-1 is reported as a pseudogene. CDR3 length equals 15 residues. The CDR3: CASSKKEDWGYGYTF. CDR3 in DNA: TGTGCCAGCAGCAAAAAGGAGGATTGGGGGTATGGCTACACCTTC.

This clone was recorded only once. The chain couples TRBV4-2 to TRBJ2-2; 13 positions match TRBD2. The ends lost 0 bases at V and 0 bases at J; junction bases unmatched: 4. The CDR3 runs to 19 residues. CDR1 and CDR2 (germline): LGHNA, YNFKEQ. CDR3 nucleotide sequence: TGTGCCAGCAGCCAAGATAGAGGGACTAGCGGGACGAACACCGGGGAGCTGTTTTTT. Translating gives CASSQDRGTSGTNTGELFF.

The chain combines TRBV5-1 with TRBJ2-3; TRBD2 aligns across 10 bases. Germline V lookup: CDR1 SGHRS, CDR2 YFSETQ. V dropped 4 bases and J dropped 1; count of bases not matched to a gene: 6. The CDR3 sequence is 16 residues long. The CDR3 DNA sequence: TGCGCCAGCAGCCTGCCAGCGGGAGGGCGCACAGATACGCAGTATTTT. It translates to CASSLPAGGRTDTQYF.

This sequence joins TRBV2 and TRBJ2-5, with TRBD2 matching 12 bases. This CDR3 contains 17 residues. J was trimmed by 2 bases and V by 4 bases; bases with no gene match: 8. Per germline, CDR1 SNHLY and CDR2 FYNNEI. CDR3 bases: TGTGCCAGCAGTGTTGTACGGACTAGCGGGGAACAAGAGACCCAGTACTTC. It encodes CASSVVRTSGEQETQYF.

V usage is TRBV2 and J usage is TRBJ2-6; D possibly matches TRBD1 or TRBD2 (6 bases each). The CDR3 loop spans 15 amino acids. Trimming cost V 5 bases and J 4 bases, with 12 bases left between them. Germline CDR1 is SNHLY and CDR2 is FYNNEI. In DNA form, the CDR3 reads TGTGCCAGCAGTCTAGGGGGAGGAGGGGCCAACGTCCTGACTTTC. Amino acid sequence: CASSLGGGGANVLTF.

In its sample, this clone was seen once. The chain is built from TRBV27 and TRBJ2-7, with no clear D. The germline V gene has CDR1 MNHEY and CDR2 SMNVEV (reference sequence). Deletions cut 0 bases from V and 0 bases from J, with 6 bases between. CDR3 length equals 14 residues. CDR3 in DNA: TGTGCCAGCAGTTTATCTGAGATCTCCTACGAGCAGTACTTC. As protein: CASSLSEISYEQYF.

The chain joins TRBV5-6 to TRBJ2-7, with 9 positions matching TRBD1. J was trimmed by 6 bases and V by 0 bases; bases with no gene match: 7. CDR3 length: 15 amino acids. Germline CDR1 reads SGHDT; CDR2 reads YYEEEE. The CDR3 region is CASSLVGTGTIEQYF. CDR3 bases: TGTGCCAGCAGCTTGGTCGGGACAGGGACCATCGAGCAGTACTTC.

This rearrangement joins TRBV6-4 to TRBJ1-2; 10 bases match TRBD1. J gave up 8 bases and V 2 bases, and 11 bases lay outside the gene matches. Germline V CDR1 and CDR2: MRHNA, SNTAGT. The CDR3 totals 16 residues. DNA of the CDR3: TGTGCCAGCAGTGACACCTGGACAGGGGGAATTTCAGGCTACACCTTC. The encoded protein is CASSDTWTGGISGYTF.

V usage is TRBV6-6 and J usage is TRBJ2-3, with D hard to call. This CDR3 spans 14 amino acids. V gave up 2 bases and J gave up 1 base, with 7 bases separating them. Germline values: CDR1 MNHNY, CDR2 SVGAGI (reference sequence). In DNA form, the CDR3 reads TGTGCCAGCAGTTACAACAGTGGCACAGATACGCAGTATTTT. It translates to CASSYNSGTDTQYF.

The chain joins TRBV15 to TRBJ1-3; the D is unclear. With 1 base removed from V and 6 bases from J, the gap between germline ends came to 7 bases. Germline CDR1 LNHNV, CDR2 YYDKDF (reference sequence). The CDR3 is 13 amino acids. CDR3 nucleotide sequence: TGTGCCACCAGCAGAGTGAGAGAAAACACCATATATTTT. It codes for CATSRVRENTIYF.

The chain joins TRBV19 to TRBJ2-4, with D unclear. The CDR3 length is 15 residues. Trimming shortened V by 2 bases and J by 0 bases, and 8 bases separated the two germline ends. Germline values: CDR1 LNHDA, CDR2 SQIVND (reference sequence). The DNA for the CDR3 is TGTGCCAGTAGTATAACATTACTAGCCAAAAACATTCAGTACTTC. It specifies CASSITLLAKNIQYF.